This T cell receptor beta chain was documented in a study of cytomegalovirus exposure and HLA in healthy donors (dated by TCRdb to about 2017). Regarding the complete study: According to an earlier analysis of 550 to 750 of the donors, 150 million to 200 million T cells yielded approximately 120 million unique TCR beta sequences and approximately 280 Gb of sequence data. Every discovery cohort repertoire had been produced on one sequencing platform. To predict cytomegalovirus infection status, the study combined high-throughput TCR immunosequencing, statistical association of individual TCRs with disease status, and machine learning. In a later analysis, previously published TCR beta repertoires from more than 500 donors were re-analyzed and high-resolution HLA genotyping was added so that TCR occurrence patterns could be studied. Alongside the repertoire data, information on donor age, sex, ethnicity and CMV serostatus was compiled. In a later genetic analysis, genome-wide SNP genotypes for about three fifths of the 666 donors were used, and that subset was treated as a discovery cohort. The study aimed to test whether cataloging public T cell receptors could reveal signatures of past pathogen exposure. Among 398 genotyped donors of the cohort, an average of around 240,000 unique TCR beta nucleotide sequences were sequenced per donor, roughly a sixth of them non-productive. Roughly five DR-DQ haplotypes were handled as single units for association and clustering, since linkage in the cohort was strong. Rather than using new phenotypic data, the later analysis identified candidate immune exposures from TCR beta sequences and from how often those sequences occurred across donors. Using immunosequencing, the study profiled T cell repertoires from 666 subjects and related those repertoires to cytomegalovirus serostatus. In addition to the first cohort of 500 to 850 subjects, a separate validation cohort of under 150 different subjects was used. Of the roughly 400 genotyped donors, more than 75% were placed in the genetic ancestry cluster associated with self-reported Caucasian donors. The number of donors typed differed by locus, with 629-630 for A, B, C, DRB1 and DQB1, 522 for DQA1, approximately 580 for DPA1, and some 440 for DPB1. An early release covering roughly 600 HLA-typed donors comprised 250 to 350 gigabases of sequencing data and 65 million to 100 million unique TCR sequences. HLA typing covered class I and class II loci at four-digit resolution. In an earlier analysis of 550 to 700 of the donors, high-throughput TCR beta sequencing was used to judge whether each TCR beta V gene segment behaved as functional or pseudogenic. Broad study findings and their caveats: Assigning TCR associations to individual alleles was difficult when HLA alleles, especially DR and DQ, strongly co-occurred. V-gene and J-gene trimming of TCR beta chains was associated with a missense DCLRE1C variant in a later genetic analysis, and the association was replicated in an independent cohort. Some IMGT-functional V segments, including TRBV6-2 and TRBV6-3, could not be distinguished by the 87-base-pair reads and were therefore excluded. Because HLA typing was unavailable for some donors at each locus, only the typed subset was used in association tests. In a later analysis, more than 15,000 TCR beta sequences were associated with specific HLA alleles at a false discovery rate of 0.05. Most CMV-associated TCR beta chains appeared to be HLA-restricted in a later analysis, and the HLA associations seemed to be driven largely by CMV exposure. The authors suggested that the approach could potentially be extended to other disease states and immunological phenotypes. A few of the identified cytomegalovirus-associated TCR beta chains were confirmed in vitro to be specific for cytomegalovirus antigens. The earlier analysis of a few hundred of the donors excluded approximately 17 rarely observed V segments, including chromosome 9 orphons, because counts were too low. Presence/absence analyses assumed roughly uniform sequencing depth across donors, an assumption that may not hold. In both the original and validation cohorts, the classifier was reported to diagnose cytomegalovirus status with high specificity and sensitivity. In a later analysis, TCR association rates were found to vary across HLA loci, with the most associated TCRs seen for DRB1 alleles and the fewest for HLA-C alleles. In the study, some 160 TCR beta chains were listed as associated with cytomegalovirus. Across donors, most TCR sequences were observed very rarely, whereas some public TCRs were present in many individuals. An earlier analysis of approximately 540 of the donors showed that most TCR beta V segments appeared in productive rearrangements either about 87% or about 30% of the time, which broadly matched IMGT annotations. In a later analysis, HLA-associated TCR beta chains showed more clonal expansion and lower generation probabilities than non-associated chains that were equally common. The only immune exposure information available for the cohort was CMV serostatus. Only TCR beta chains were sequenced in this cohort, and the absence of alpha or paired-chain data limited detectable features. Correlated functional status among segregating V segments might be attributable to linkage disequilibrium, but an unknown experimental factor could not be ruled out. A further reported finding was that TCR beta sequences accurately predicted the HLA-A and HLA-B alleles for most subjects in the first cohort. A cluster of highly shared sequence variants was judged likely to be a technical artifact of the sequencing pipeline. A later analysis reported that several top co-occurrence clusters appeared linked to parvovirus B19, influenza, CMV and Epstein-Barr virus. A later genetic analysis reported fewer N-insertions in productive TCRs among donors in an Asian-associated ancestry cluster than the approximately 670-donor mean.

Library generation was performed with the immunoSEQ multiplex PCR assay. For the multiplex PCR, a mixture combining 60 forward primers for TCR Vbeta segments and 13 reverse primers for TCR Jbeta segments was used. The CDR3 region of rearranged TCR beta genes was amplified from genomic DNA with a multiplex PCR assay. The Illumina HiSeq System was used to sequence the amplified TCR beta libraries as 87-base-pair reads. In the original analysis: In a later analysis, tens of millions of unique TCR beta chains were counted across the roughly 700 repertoires, and around 11 million of these chains were shared by at least two donors. Raw reads were error-corrected and collapsed into unique sequences with a nearest-neighbor algorithm that merged closely related sequences to remove PCR and sequencing errors. Alignment of CDR3 sequences to IMGT reference sequences was used to assign V, D and J gene segments. For a sequence to be retained, a match of at least six nucleotides to both a V gene segment and a J gene segment was required. Rearrangements were called productive when the CDR3 lacked stop codons and stayed in frame with V and J; all others were non-productive. Following IMGT convention, CDR3 was defined as the stretch from the second conserved V-encoded cysteine up to the conserved J-encoded phenylalanine. Sequences without an unambiguous match to a single V gene segment were excluded from the earlier analysis of 450 to 750 of the donors. An earlier analysis of about 590 of the donors classified V segments as functional when productive rearrangements were above 56.7% and as segregating when the standard deviation between donors was above 5%. A statistical classification framework was built to diagnose cytomegalovirus status from the catalog of TCR beta chain sequences. V and J gene assignment, in a later analysis, came from comparing TCR nucleotide sequences with IMGT/GENE-DB human TR gene sequences. Using the TCRdist pipeline, a later analysis assigned CDR3 sequences along with most-parsimonious VDJ recombination scenarios. In a later analysis, each TCR beta chain was defined by its CDR3 amino acid sequence together with its V-gene family, and reads lacking a unique V-gene family were excluded. To address suspected cross-contamination and a sequencing artifact, a later analysis removed 592 highly shared, low-generation-probability nucleotide sequences. In a later analysis, a clonal expansion index for each public chain was calculated from normalized within-repertoire ranks of inferred template counts. A later analysis computed generation probabilities with a VDJ recombination model fitted to out-of-frame rearrangements, and checked the results against IGoR. A later analysis scored TCR-TCR, TCR-HLA and TCR-CMV co-occurrence with hypergeometric tests, applying a repertoire-size bias correction to TCR pairs. False discovery rates were estimated in a later analysis by permuting HLA or CMV assignments 20 times. In a later analysis, co-occurring TCRs were grouped using DBSCAN, and TCRdist sequence similarity was added for clustering within HLA-allele-positive subsets. Repertoires with fewer than 30,000 or more than 120,000 public chains, plus five repertoires with anomalous nucleotide sharing, were excluded from co-occurrence clustering. The immuneACCESS repertoire file appears here via TCRdb, limited to in-frame rearrangements. These files lack a portion of the clones; in checked studies, under half of the deficit traces to unresolved V genes, and the cause of the others is not known. The DNA was the basis for D and trimming; V, J and clone size are from that table. In this sample the table shows 90,000 to 120,000 clones, roughly four fifths of which occur a single time. 11% to 15% of the sample is held by the ten biggest clonotypes.

CDR1 and CDR2 (MGHRA, YSYEKL) derive from the germline V gene. The trim is 0 bases for V and 3 bases for J, with a gap of 18 bases between the germline ends. The CDR3 measures 17 amino acids from cysteine to phenylalanine. Kept here is only the CDR3 DNA, which spans 51 bases and is read in frame from base 1. Notes on this clone: No antigen is known for it. No base-level quality is on record; no much larger clone is a single base apart.

The cohort was made up of around 720 healthy bone marrow donors. At the time of sampling, all cohort members were nominally healthy, though unrecorded immune exposures were likely present. The donor tested CMV seropositive and was one of the 289 seropositive cohort members. A peripheral blood sample was provided by each donor, and peripheral blood mononuclear cells were used for TCR beta sequencing. Genomic DNA was extracted from the blood cell samples with the Qiagen DNeasy Blood Extraction Kit. The chain employs TRBV4-1 and TRBJ2-7, and TRBD1 may be the D gene, going by 6 matching bases. The TCR originated in a male donor in good health and CMV-seropositive. The sequencing sample was made of PBMCs. The CDR3 region has the sequence CASSQEAQGAPIYEQYF. At the DNA level, the sequence is TGCGCCAGCAGCCAAGAGGCACAGGGAGCGCCAATCTACGAGCAGTACTTC.